The 21 T cell receptor beta chains below all came from one sample that was sequenced in a study of cytomegalovirus exposure and HLA in healthy donors. The study ran its PCR with 60 Vbeta and 13 Jbeta primers. Profiled with immunoSEQ multiplex PCR; TCRdb holds only in-frame clones, not every one. The data contain 150,000 to 200,000 clones, over 60% of them singletons. Material: PBMCs. The receptors here all came from a girl aged 5-17 years in good health and CMV-seronegative.

The sample holds a few counts of this clone. The chain uses TRBV5-8 and TRBJ1-1; D may be TRBD1 (5 bases). Germline V gene lookup returns CDR1 SGHTS and CDR2 YDEGEE. With 0 bases removed from V and 6 bases from J, the gap between germline ends came to 12 bases. This CDR3 has 14 residues. The CDR3 reads CASSLDSGVAEAFF. DNA for the CDR3: TGTGCCAGCAGCTTGGATTCGGGGGTCGCTGAAGCTTTCTTT.

This clone was observed a few times. The chain has TRBV29-1 and TRBJ1-1, with a possible D match to TRBD1 (6 bases). V lost 6 bases to trimming and J lost 3 bases, with 14 bases between them. This CDR3 has 13 residues. Germline values: CDR1 SQVTM, CDR2 ANQGSEA. The CDR3 is CSVKGGVDTEAFF. For the CDR3, the DNA is TGCAGCGTCAAGGGGGGGGTCGACACTGAAGCTTTCTTT.

CDR3 region: CASSQGGLGTVNTEAFF. CDR3 sequence (DNA): TGCGCCAGCAGCCAGGGGGGTCTAGGGACAGTGAACACTGAAGCTTTCTTT. The chain carries TRBV4-1 and TRBJ1-1; 7 nucleotides agree with TRBD1. With 3 bases clipped from V and 0 bases from J, the junction kept 10 bases outside the gene matches. The CDR3 has 17 amino acids. The germline V gene has CDR1 MGHRA and CDR2 YSYEKL.

This sequence joins TRBV5-1 and TRBJ1-2; 7 bases line up with TRBD1. CDR1 SGHRS and CDR2 YFSETQ come from the germline V gene. This CDR3 comprises 12 residues. J gave up 6 bases and V 9 bases, and 8 bases lay outside the gene matches. For the CDR3, the DNA is TGCGCCACTGCAGGGGGAGAGGATGGCTACACCTTC. Its protein product is CATAGGEDGYTF.

The rearrangement links TRBV13 to TRBJ1-2; 8 bases map to TRBD1. The length of the CDR3 is 18 residues. V dropped 2 bases and J dropped 0; count of bases not matched to a gene: 11. Per the germline V gene, CDR1 is PRHDT and CDR2 is FYEKMQ (reference sequence). The CDR3 bases are TGTGCCAGCAGCTTATTGGACAGGGTAGGGGGATCTAACTATGGCTACACCTTC. This codes for CASSLLDRVGGSNYGYTF. The full variable domain, with the rest looked up from reference TRBV13 and TRBJ1-2, is AAGVIQSPRHLIKEKRETATLKCYPIPRHDTVYWYQQGPGQDPQFLISFYEKMQSDKGSIPDRFSAQQFSDYHSELNMSSLELGDSALYFCASSLLDRVGGSNYGYTFGSGTRLTVV.

V is TRBV5-1 and J is TRBJ1-2, with 9 nucleotides matching TRBD1. The CDR3 is 14 amino acids. The V gene's germline CDR1 is SGHRS and CDR2 YFSETQ. J gave up 2 bases and V 4 bases, and 3 bases lay outside the gene matches. CDR3 sequence reads: CASSVGQGNYGYTF. The CDR3 nucleotides read TGCGCCAGCAGCGTAGGACAGGGGAACTATGGCTACACCTTC.

The J gene is TRBJ1-4, the V gene TRBV6-1, with D unresolved. This CDR3 has 15 amino acids. Trimming took off 4 bases at V and 0 bases at J, with 9 bases between the two ends. In germline, CDR1 is MNHNS, CDR2 SASEGT. The CDR3 protein is CASSGTAATNEKLFF. The CDR3 region has the DNA TGTGCCAGCAGTGGAACAGCTGCAACTAATGAAAAACTGTTTTTT.

The gene calls are TRBV27 and TRBJ1-1; D may be TRBD1 (6 bases). V was shortened by 6 bases and J by 4 bases, with 12 bases between the two germline ends. Germline V gene lookup returns CDR1 MNHEY and CDR2 SMNVEV (reference sequence). The CDR3 contains 13 residues. CDR3 residues: CASRVQGGTEAFF. The CDR3, as DNA: TGTGCCAGCAGAGTACAGGGTGGCACTGAAGCTTTCTTT.

The DNA for the CDR3 is TGTGCCAGCAGCCTGACAGGGAGTGGCTACACCTTC. It codes for CASSLTGSGYTF. The V gene is TRBV5-4, the J gene TRBJ1-2; the match to TRBD1 covers 7 bases. Germline V lookup: CDR1 SGHNT, CDR2 YYREEE (reference sequence). The CDR3 extends over 12 amino acids. The V gene end was trimmed by 4 bases and the J gene end by 7 bases; junction bases not matched to a gene: 4.

The chain links TRBV2 to TRBJ1-4; 7 nucleotides align to TRBD1. Germline V gene data show CDR1 as SNHLY and CDR2 as FYNNEI. The J segment lost 5 bases and the V segment lost 9 bases, leaving 6 bases of the junction unmatched. CDR3 length: 13 amino acids. Here the CDR3 DNA reads TGTGCCAGAACCGGGACAGAGAATGAAAAACTGTTTTTT. This translates into CARTGTENEKLFF. Combining the CDR3 with reference TRBV2 and TRBJ1-4 gives the whole variable domain EPEVTQTPSHQVTQMGQEVILRCVPISNHLYFYWYRQILGQKVEFLVSFYNNEISEKSEIFDDQFSVERPDGSNFTLKIRSTKLEDSAMYFCARTGTENEKLFFGSGTQLSVL.

Details on this clone: This sample includes further DNA sequences coding for the same CDR3. The chain uses TRBV6-5 and TRBJ2-3; perhaps TRBD1 as D (6 bases). The V end lost 2 bases, the J end lost 3 bases, and 6 bases lay between the germline ends. This CDR3 has 13 amino acids. The V gene's germline CDR1 is MNHEY and CDR2 SVGAGI. CDR3 DNA: TGTGCCAGCAGTTACCAGGGGACAGATACGCAGTATTTT. Translation: CASSYQGTDTQYF.

This chain joins TRBV5-1 and TRBJ2-1, with TRBD2 matching 9 bases. Looked up from germline, CDR1 is SGHRS and CDR2 is YFSETQ. CDR3 size: 13 residues. V was pared by 7 bases and J by 8 bases, with 7 bases of the junction left unmatched. CDR3 protein: CASGWGGGDEQFF. As DNA, the CDR3 is TGCGCCAGCGGATGGGGCGGGGGGGATGAGCAGTTCTTC.

The rearrangement links TRBV4-2 to TRBJ1-2; 7 bases align to TRBD1. V was clipped by 0 bases and J by 3 bases; unmatched bases: 4. The CDR3 runs to 15 residues. The germline V gene encodes CDR1 LGHNA and CDR2 YNFKEQ. The CDR3 region is CASSQESRGDYGYTF. In DNA form, the CDR3 reads TGTGCCAGCAGCCAAGAGTCCAGGGGGGACTATGGCTACACCTTC.

This clone was seen a handful of times. The chain links TRBV19 to TRBJ1-4; no clear D gene. V gave up 2 bases and J gave up 0 bases, with 16 bases separating them. Germline V lookup: CDR1 LNHDA, CDR2 SQIVND (reference sequence). The CDR3 has 18 residues. The CDR3 loop is CASSIQVRNIATNEKLFF. DNA of the CDR3: TGTGCCAGTAGTATACAAGTGCGGAATATTGCAACTAATGAAAAACTGTTTTTT.

The gene calls are TRBV30 and TRBJ2-1; no firm D call. Trimming stripped 0 bases from V and 1 base from J, with 10 bases between. The V gene's germline CDR1 is GTSNPN and CDR2 SVGIG (reference sequence). CDR3 length equals 15 residues. The CDR3 loop is CAWSVYPGSYNEQFF. The CDR3 DNA sequence: TGTGCCTGGAGTGTCTACCCCGGTTCCTACAATGAGCAGTTCTTC.

This chain connects TRBV6-1 to TRBJ1-2, with 7 bases fitting TRBD1. This CDR3 comprises 15 residues. The ends lost 7 bases at V and 2 bases at J; junction bases unmatched: 10. CDR1 MNHNS and CDR2 SASEGT come from the germline V gene. CDR3 sequence reads: CASTSPGQQNYGYTF. The CDR3 region has the DNA TGTGCCAGCACCAGTCCGGGACAGCAGAACTATGGCTACACCTTC.

The chain joins TRBV27 to TRBJ1-2, with 8 bases matching TRBD1. After removal of 3 bases from V and 8 bases from J, the junction contained 8 bases not matched to a gene. The CDR3 length is 14 residues. The germline CDR1 and CDR2 sequences are MNHEY and SMNVEV (reference sequence). In DNA, the CDR3 is TGTGCCAGCAGTTTCGGACAGGGTATTGGGGGCTACACCTTC. This codes for CASSFGQGIGGYTF.

About this clone itself: The same CDR3 is also encoded by other DNA sequences in this sample. This chain connects TRBV2 to TRBJ1-2; maybe TRBD1 (5 bases). This CDR3 region has 12 residues. The germline gives CDR1 SNHLY, CDR2 FYNNEI. Deletions cut 4 bases from V and 4 bases from J, with 7 bases between. CDR3 sequence (DNA): TGTGCCAGCAGTGGACAGTCCTATGGCTACACCTTC. It is translated as CASSGQSYGYTF.

This clone was observed a few times. This sequence joins TRBV11-2 and TRBJ2-7; maybe TRBD1 (8 bases). Trimming removed 4 bases at V and 5 bases at J, with 21 bases between. The CDR3 runs to 16 residues. The germline V gene encodes CDR1 SGHAT and CDR2 FQNNGV. CDR3 sequence (DNA): TGTGCCAGCAGCTCAGGGGGCGGGGGAGCGAACCACGAGCAGTACTTC. Protein sequence: CASSSGGGGANHEQYF.

The genes are TRBV25-1 and TRBJ1-1; D unresolved. CDR1 and CDR2 from the germline V gene are MGHDK and SYGVNS. The CDR3 consists of 13 residues. The V end was cut by 4 bases, the J end by 5 bases, with 11 bases between. CDR3 sequence reads: CASSGYSGTEAFF. In DNA, the CDR3 is TGTGCCAGCAGTGGGTACAGTGGGACTGAAGCTTTCTTT.

This chain links TRBV11-2 with TRBJ2-7; tentatively, D is TRBD2 (5 bases). CDR1 and CDR2 (germline): SGHAT, FQNNGV. Trimming pared 5 bases from V and 0 bases from J, leaving 11 bases between. The CDR3 extends over 14 amino acids. CDR3 amino acids: CASSRSGSSYEQYF. The DNA of the CDR3 is TGTGCCAGCAGCCGATCGGGGAGCTCCTACGAGCAGTACTTC.